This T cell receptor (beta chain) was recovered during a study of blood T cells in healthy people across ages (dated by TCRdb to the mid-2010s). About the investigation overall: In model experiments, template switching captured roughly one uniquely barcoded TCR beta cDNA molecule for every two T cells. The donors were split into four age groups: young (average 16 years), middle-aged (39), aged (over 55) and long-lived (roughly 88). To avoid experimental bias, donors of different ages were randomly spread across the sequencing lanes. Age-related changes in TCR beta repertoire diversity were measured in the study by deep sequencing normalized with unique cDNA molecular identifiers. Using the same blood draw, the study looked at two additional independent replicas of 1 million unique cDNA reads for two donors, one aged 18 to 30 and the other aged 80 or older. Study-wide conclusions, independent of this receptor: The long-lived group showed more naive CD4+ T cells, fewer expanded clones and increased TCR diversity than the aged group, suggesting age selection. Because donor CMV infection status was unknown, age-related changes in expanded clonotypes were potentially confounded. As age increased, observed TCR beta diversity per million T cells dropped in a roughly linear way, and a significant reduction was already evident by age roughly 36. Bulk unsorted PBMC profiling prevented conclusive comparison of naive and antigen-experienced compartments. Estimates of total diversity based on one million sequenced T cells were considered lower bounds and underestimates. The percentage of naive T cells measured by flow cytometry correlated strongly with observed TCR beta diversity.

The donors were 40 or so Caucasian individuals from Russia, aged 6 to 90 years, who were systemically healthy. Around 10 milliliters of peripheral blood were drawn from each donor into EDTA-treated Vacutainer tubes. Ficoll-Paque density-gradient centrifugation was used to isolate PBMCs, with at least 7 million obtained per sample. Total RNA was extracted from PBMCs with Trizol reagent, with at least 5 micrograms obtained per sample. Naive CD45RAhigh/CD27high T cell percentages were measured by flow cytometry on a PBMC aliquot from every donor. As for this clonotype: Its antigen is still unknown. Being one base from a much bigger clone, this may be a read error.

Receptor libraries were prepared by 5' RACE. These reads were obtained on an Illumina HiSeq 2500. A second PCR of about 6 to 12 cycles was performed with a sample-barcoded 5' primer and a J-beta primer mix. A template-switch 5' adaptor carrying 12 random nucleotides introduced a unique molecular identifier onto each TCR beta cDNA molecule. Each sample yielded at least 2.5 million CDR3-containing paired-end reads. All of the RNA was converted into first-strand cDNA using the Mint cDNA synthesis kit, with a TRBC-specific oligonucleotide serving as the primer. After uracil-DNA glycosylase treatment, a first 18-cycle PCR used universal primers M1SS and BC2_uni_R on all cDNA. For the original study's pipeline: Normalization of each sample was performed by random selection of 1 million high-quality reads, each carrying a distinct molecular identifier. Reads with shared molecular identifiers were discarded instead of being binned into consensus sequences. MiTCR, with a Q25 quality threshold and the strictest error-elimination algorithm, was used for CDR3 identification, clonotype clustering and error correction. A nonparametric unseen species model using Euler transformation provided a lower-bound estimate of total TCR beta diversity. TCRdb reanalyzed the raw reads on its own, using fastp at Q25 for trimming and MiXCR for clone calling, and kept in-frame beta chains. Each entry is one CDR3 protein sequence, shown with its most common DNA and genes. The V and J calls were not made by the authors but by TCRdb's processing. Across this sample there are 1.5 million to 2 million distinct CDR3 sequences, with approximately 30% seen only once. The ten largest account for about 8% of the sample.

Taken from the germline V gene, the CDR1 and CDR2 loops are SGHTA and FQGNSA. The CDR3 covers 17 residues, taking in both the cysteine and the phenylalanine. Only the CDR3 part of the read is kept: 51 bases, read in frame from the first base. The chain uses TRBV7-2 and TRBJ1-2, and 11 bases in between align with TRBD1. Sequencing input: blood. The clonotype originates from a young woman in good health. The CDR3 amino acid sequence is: CASGLVGTGGLNYGYTF. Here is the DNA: TGTGCCAGCGGCTTAGTGGGGACAGGGGGATTGAACTATGGCTACACCTTC.